The next 17 T cell receptor beta chains were all read from a single sample in a study of shared clonotypes between healthy human individuals. Sequencing was performed with immunoSEQ multiplex PCR; in TCRdb, only in-frame clones are kept and a portion is missing. The table records about 1.5 million clones, roughly 98% of them present only once. Sequenced material: naive CD4+ T cells sorted from blood. Subset described: CD45RA+ positively selected. The receptors come from a young man in good health.

The chain joins TRBV7-6 to TRBJ2-7; 9 bases are shared with TRBD1. The CDR3 is made up of 15 amino acids. V gave up 4 bases and J gave up 3 bases; unmatched junction bases: 7. Germline V gene data show CDR1 as SGHVS and CDR2 as FNYEAQ. Here the CDR3 reads CASSSWTGADYEQYF. CDR3 nucleotide sequence: TGTGCCAGCAGCTCGTGGACAGGGGCCGACTACGAGCAGTACTTC.

The V call is TRBV7-9, the J call TRBJ2-2, with 11 bases identical to TRBD1. The V segment lost 5 bases and the J segment 5 bases; nucleotides outside the gene matches: 4. The CDR3 extends over 15 amino acids. Germline V gives CDR1 SEHNR, CDR2 FQNEAQ (reference sequence). CDR3 region: CASSEWDRGTGELFF. The CDR3, as DNA: TGTGCCAGCAGCGAATGGGACAGGGGGACCGGGGAGCTGTTTTTT.

This rearrangement joins TRBV10-1 to TRBJ2-7; TRBD2 aligns across 8 bases. The CDR3 runs 14 residues. Germline CDR1 and CDR2: WNHNN and SYGVQD (reference sequence). V lost 4 bases to trimming and J lost 2 bases; unmatched junction nucleotides: 4. The CDR3 bases are TGCGCCAGCAGTGCCTCGGGGGGGACCTACGAGCAGTACTTC. Its translation: CASSASGGTYEQYF.

This sequence joins TRBV20-1 and TRBJ2-1, with D uncertain. Trimming shortened V by 0 bases and J by 10 bases, and 7 bases separated the two germline ends. CDR1 and CDR2 from the germline V gene are DFQATT and SNEGSKA (reference sequence). CDR3 size: 11 residues. The CDR3 bases are TGCAGTGCTAGAGATTTGTGGGAGCAGTTCTTC. It encodes CSARDLWEQFF.

The chain employs TRBV19 and TRBJ2-2; tentatively, D is TRBD2 (6 bases). CDR1 LNHDA and CDR2 SQIVND come from the germline V gene (reference sequence). The V and J ends lost 6 bases and 5 bases respectively, with 19 bases between them. The CDR3 covers 16 residues. The CDR3 reads CASSQRGTAGTGELFF. For the CDR3, the DNA is TGTGCCAGTAGCCAGCGCGGGACCGCAGGAACCGGGGAGCTGTTTTTT.

The CDR3 DNA reads as TGCGCCAGCAGTGATAGGGCAGGGGGTACCTACAATGAGCAGTTCTTC. This translates into CASSDRAGGTYNEQFF. The rearrangement links TRBV10-2 to TRBJ2-1; TRBD1 matches 7 bases. The germline CDR1 and CDR2 sequences are WSHSY and SAAADI. V gave up 3 bases and J gave up 2 bases; unmatched junction bases: 7. The CDR3 length is 16 residues.

The V call is TRBV5-1, the J call TRBJ2-7; TRBD2 aligns across 10 bases. The CDR3 length is 15 residues. The J segment lost 7 bases and the V segment lost 4 bases, leaving 11 bases of the junction unmatched. Per germline, CDR1 SGHRS and CDR2 YFSETQ. The CDR3: CASSPRAGGPGEQYF. The CDR3 nucleotides are TGCGCCAGCAGCCCGAGAGCGGGAGGGCCGGGGGAGCAGTACTTC.

The chain employs TRBV5-1 and TRBJ1-5; possible D gene TRBD1, 5 bases. Per the germline V gene, CDR1 is SGHRS and CDR2 is YFSETQ. Trimming took 4 bases from V and 6 from J, leaving 17 bases between them. The CDR3 has 15 residues. CDR3 nucleotide sequence: TGCGCCAGCAGCCTCTCCGGGCTTGGGGGTCAGCCCCAGCATTTT. It translates to CASSLSGLGGQPQHF.

This chain uses TRBV19 with TRBJ2-3; D uncertain. This CDR3 has 15 amino acids. The germline V gene encodes CDR1 LNHDA and CDR2 SQIVND (reference sequence). The V and J ends lost 5 bases and 4 bases respectively, with 16 bases between them. CDR3: CASSLNDHRPDTQYF. The CDR3 DNA is TGTGCCAGTAGTCTCAACGACCATCGCCCAGATACGCAGTATTTT.

V gene TRBV6-5 combines with J gene TRBJ1-5; TRBD1 agrees at 10 bases. CDR1 is MNHEY and CDR2 is SVGAGI in the germline V gene. This CDR3 is 15 amino acids long. V shed 5 bases, J shed 4 bases, and the junction held 5 bases outside the gene matches. The CDR3 nucleotides read TGTGCCAGCAGTCAGACAGGGGGCTTGAATCAGCCCCAGCATTTT. This gives the protein CASSQTGGLNQPQHF.

V is TRBV5-1 and J is TRBJ1-1; 7 bases map to TRBD1. J gave up 6 bases and V 3 bases, and 14 bases lay outside the gene matches. Germline V gene data show CDR1 as SGHRS and CDR2 as YFSETQ. The CDR3 sequence is 16 residues long. CDR3 nucleotides: TGCGCCAGCAGCTCAAGCGTTCAGGGGGTGATGTCTGAAGCTTTCTTT. The encoded protein is CASSSSVQGVMSEAFF.

The chain carries TRBV5-1 and TRBJ2-7, with 13 bases matching TRBD2. CDR3 size: 19 residues. J was trimmed by 2 bases and V by 0 bases; bases with no gene match: 11. Germline CDR1 is SGHRS and CDR2 is YFSETQ. Here the CDR3 DNA reads TGCGCCAGCAGCTTGGAAGGACTAGCGGGGGTCCTATTTACCTACGAGCAGTACTTC. It translates to CASSLEGLAGVLFTYEQYF.

The gene calls are TRBV5-1 and TRBJ2-3; D is perhaps TRBD2 (6 bases). This CDR3 contains 16 residues. From germline, CDR1 is SGHRS and CDR2 YFSETQ. The V end was cut by 4 bases, the J end by 6 bases, with 21 bases between. The CDR3 nucleotides read TGCGCCAGCAGCAGGCCTTTATGGTCTCGGGAGGATACGCAGTATTTT. Amino acids: CASSRPLWSREDTQYF.

The chain uses TRBV10-3 and TRBJ2-1; either TRBD1 or TRBD2 may supply D (5 bases each). V was shortened by 3 bases and J by 4 bases, with 22 bases between the two germline ends. Per the germline V gene, CDR1 is ENHRY and CDR2 is SYGVKD. The CDR3 is 18 residues long. The CDR3 loop reads CAISDEVRVGAVYNEQFF. The CDR3, as DNA: TGTGCCATCAGTGATGAGGTCCGGGTCGGGGCGGTATACAATGAGCAGTTCTTC.

This chain links TRBV5-4 with TRBJ2-2, with 7 bases that match TRBD1. The CDR3 runs 16 residues. Germline lookup yields CDR1 SGHNT and CDR2 YYREEE (reference sequence). The V gene end was trimmed by 3 bases and the J gene end by 4 bases; junction bases not matched to a gene: 9. Here the CDR3 reads CASSSSLDRVTGELFF. CDR3 sequence (DNA): TGTGCCAGCAGCTCTTCTTTAGACAGGGTCACCGGGGAGCTGTTTTTT.

DNA of the CDR3: TGTGCCAGTAGTATAAAGAACAGGGTTGATCAGCCCCAGCATTTT. This codes for CASSIKNRVDQPQHF. This chain joins TRBV19 and TRBJ1-5; D might be TRBD1 (6 bases). CDR3 size: 15 residues. From germline, CDR1 is LNHDA and CDR2 SQIVND (reference sequence). V lost 2 bases and J 5 bases, leaving 13 bases between the germline ends.

A single count supports this clone. V usage is TRBV15 and J usage is TRBJ2-3; 7 bases line up with TRBD2. V was clipped by 3 bases and J by 4 bases; unmatched bases: 7. This CDR3 contains 15 residues. In germline, CDR1 is LNHNV, CDR2 YYDKDF (reference sequence). CDR3 loop: CATSSPRLAADTQYF. For the CDR3, the DNA is TGTGCCACCAGCAGTCCAAGACTAGCTGCAGATACGCAGTATTTT.